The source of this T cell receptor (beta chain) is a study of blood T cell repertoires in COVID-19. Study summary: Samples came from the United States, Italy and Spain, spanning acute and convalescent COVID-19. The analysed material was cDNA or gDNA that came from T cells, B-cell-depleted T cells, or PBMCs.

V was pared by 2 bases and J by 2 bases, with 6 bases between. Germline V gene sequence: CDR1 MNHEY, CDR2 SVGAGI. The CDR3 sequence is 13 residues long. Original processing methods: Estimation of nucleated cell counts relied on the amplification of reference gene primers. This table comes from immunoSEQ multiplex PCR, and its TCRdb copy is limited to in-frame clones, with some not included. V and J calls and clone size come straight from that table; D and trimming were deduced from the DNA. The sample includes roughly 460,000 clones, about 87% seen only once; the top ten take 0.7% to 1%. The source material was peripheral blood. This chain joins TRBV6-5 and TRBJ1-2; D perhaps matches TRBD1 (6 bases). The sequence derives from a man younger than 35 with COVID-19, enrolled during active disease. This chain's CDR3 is CASSYGQNYGYTF. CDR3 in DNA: TGTGCCAGCAGTTACGGACAGAACTATGGCTACACCTTC.